These 26 T cell receptor beta chains share one sample of origin, sequenced in a study of shared T cell receptors in the human thymus. Clones were read by immunoSEQ multiplex PCR, and TCRdb kept only the in-frame ones, dropping some. The sample consists of almost 550,000 clones, about 80% of them appearing once. The sample also formed part of further work on human thymus T cells.

Sequencing used thymocytes. These receptor sequences come from a boy under two years old with a congenital heart defect.

The J gene is TRBJ1-2, the V gene TRBV19; D perhaps matches TRBD1 (5 bases). Germline V CDR1 and CDR2: LNHDA, SQIVND (reference sequence). Trimming removed 7 bases at V and 2 bases at J, with 14 bases between. This CDR3 is built from 14 residues. In nucleotides, the CDR3 is TGTGCCAGTATGCCCCCCCCAGGGAACTATGGCTACACCTTC. This sequence encodes CASMPPPGNYGYTF.

CDR3 region: CASSLMTENRREPISYNEQFF. The CDR3 region has the DNA TGTGCCAGCAGTCTCATGACTGAGAATCGGCGGGAGCCGATCTCCTACAATGAGCAGTTCTTC. The J gene is TRBJ2-1, the V gene TRBV27, with 7 bases lining up with TRBD2. V shed 5 bases, J shed 0 bases, and the junction held 22 bases outside the gene matches. The CDR3 covers 21 residues. Looked up from germline, CDR1 is MNHEY and CDR2 is SMNVEV (reference sequence).

The genes are TRBV7-6 and TRBJ1-1; a weak D match, TRBD1 (6 bases). The V and J ends lost 2 bases and 5 bases respectively, with 15 bases between them. CDR1 and CDR2 (germline): SGHVS, FNYEAQ. The CDR3 totals 15 residues. CDR3 residues: CASSLSDRPRTEAFF. DNA for the CDR3: TGTGCCAGCAGCTTATCCGACAGGCCGAGGACTGAAGCTTTCTTT.

The CDR3 protein is CASNQRAGGSWVGHEQFF. The DNA for the CDR3 is TGTGCCAGCAACCAAAGGGCGGGAGGTTCATGGGTGGGCCATGAGCAGTTCTTC. V and J are TRBV7-9 and TRBJ2-1; 8 nucleotides align to TRBD2. CDR3 length: 18 amino acids. The germline V gene has CDR1 SEHNR and CDR2 FQNEAQ (reference sequence). J lost 8 bases, V lost 7 bases, and 22 bases had no gene match.

The genes are TRBV11-2 and TRBJ2-4; weak D call: TRBD1 (6 bases). CDR3 length: 16 residues. Per the germline V gene, CDR1 is SGHAT and CDR2 is FQNNGV. The V end was cut by 5 bases, the J end by 0 bases, with 14 bases between. CDR3: CASSPGQHLAKNIQYF. The CDR3 DNA reads as TGTGCCAGCAGCCCAGGACAGCACCTAGCCAAAAACATTCAGTACTTC.

This clone was observed once. The chain employs TRBV19 and TRBJ2-1, with TRBD2 identical over 11 bases. This CDR3 region has 16 residues. J lost 5 bases, V lost 7 bases, and 10 bases had no gene match. Germline CDR1 and CDR2: LNHDA and SQIVND (reference sequence). CDR3 sequence reads: CASTPGGLAADNEQFF. CDR3 nucleotide sequence: TGTGCCAGTACCCCAGGGGGACTAGCGGCCGACAATGAGCAGTTCTTC.

This chain joins TRBV29-1 and TRBJ2-5; 14 positions agree with TRBD2. Looked up from germline, CDR1 is SQVTM and CDR2 is ANQGSEA. The CDR3 contains 15 residues. Losses at the gene ends were 3 bases for V and 5 bases for J; bases not matched to a gene: 5. The CDR3 is CSVEGTSGRGETQYF. In DNA form, the CDR3 reads TGCAGCGTTGAGGGGACTAGCGGGAGAGGGGAGACCCAGTACTTC.

The chain is built from TRBV5-4 and TRBJ1-2; 7 bases are shared with TRBD1. J lost 6 bases, V lost 4 bases, and 12 bases had no gene match. This CDR3 is 15 amino acids long. Germline V gene sequence: CDR1 SGHNT, CDR2 YYREEE (reference sequence). The CDR3 bases are TGTGCCAGCAGCCCAACCTGGACAGGATCAGATGGCTACACCTTC. Encoded protein: CASSPTWTGSDGYTF.

This clone has a handful of counts. The rearrangement joins TRBV5-4 to TRBJ2-1; the match to TRBD1 covers 11 bases. Trimming removed 4 bases from V and 0 bases from J; junction bases left unmatched: 12. There are 19 residues in the CDR3. Germline V gene sequence: CDR1 SGHNT, CDR2 YYREEE (reference sequence). CDR3 residues: CASSHVAAGQGGSYNEQFF. CDR3 DNA: TGTGCCAGCAGCCACGTTGCGGCGGGACAGGGGGGCTCCTACAATGAGCAGTTCTTC.

There are a few counts of this clone. The genes are TRBV12-5 and TRBJ1-4, with 8 bases that match TRBD1. This CDR3 region has 13 residues. V lost 6 bases, J lost 6 bases, and 3 bases stayed unmatched. Per germline, CDR1 LGHNT and CDR2 FRNRAP. Here the CDR3 reads CASGDRADEKLFF. CDR3 bases: TGTGCTAGTGGGGACAGGGCGGATGAAAAACTGTTTTTT.

The V and J genes are TRBV7-2 and TRBJ2-5, with D unresolved. Trimming shortened V by 1 base and J by 5 bases, and 11 bases separated the two germline ends. Per the germline V gene, CDR1 is SGHTA and CDR2 is FQGNSA. The CDR3 loop spans 14 amino acids. The CDR3, as DNA: TGTGCCAGCAGCTTAGACGTGGCCCCCGAGACCCAGTACTTC. This codes for CASSLDVAPETQYF.

This clone was found once. This chain links TRBV10-3 with TRBJ2-7; maybe TRBD2 (6 bases). V was cut by 6 bases and J by 3 bases, with 12 bases left in between. The germline V gene encodes CDR1 ENHRY and CDR2 SYGVKD. The length of the CDR3 is 13 residues. The CDR3 protein is CAIRSEGSYEQYF. The CDR3 DNA reads TGTGCCATCAGATCGGAGGGAAGCTACGAGCAGTACTTC.

This clone was detected only a few times. The V call is TRBV25-1, the J call TRBJ2-7; D gene ambiguous. The CDR3 totals 12 residues. V was trimmed by 1 base and J by 2 bases, leaving 3 bases between them. CDR1 and CDR2 (germline): MGHDK, SYGVNS. CDR3 DNA sequence: TGTGCCAGCAGTGAATCTGCCTACGAGCAGTACTTC. Translating gives CASSESAYEQYF.

The chain combines TRBV7-8 with TRBJ1-1, with D hard to call. The CDR3 runs 13 residues. The V and J ends lost 4 bases and 4 bases respectively, with 10 bases between them. CDR1 is SGHVS and CDR2 is FQNEAQ in the germline V gene. CDR3 DNA: TGTGCCAGCAGCTCCCTTGAGGGCACTGAAGCTTTCTTT. Protein: CASSSLEGTEAFF.

This clone was detected only once. The chain couples TRBV4-1 to TRBJ1-2; the match to TRBD1 covers 9 bases. V shed 0 bases, J shed 3 bases, and the junction held 8 bases outside the gene matches. CDR3 length: 17 amino acids. Germline V CDR1 and CDR2: MGHRA, YSYEKL. Here the CDR3 DNA reads TGCGCCAGCAGCCAAGAAGGCGACAGGGGGTTCGACTATGGCTACACCTTC. Translated, it gives CASSQEGDRGFDYGYTF.

This chain joins TRBV4-2 and TRBJ2-1; D is perhaps TRBD1 (5 bases). The CDR3 length is 17 residues. Germline assignment: CDR1 LGHNA and CDR2 YNFKEQ. V was clipped by 5 bases and J by 0 bases, with 17 bases between them. CDR3: CASSFLGQPYSYNEQFF. DNA of the CDR3: TGTGCCAGCAGCTTTTTGGGGCAGCCTTACTCCTACAATGAGCAGTTCTTC.

This clone was seen more than once but under ten times. The chain carries TRBV4-3 and TRBJ2-7; TRBD2 is a possible D gene (6 bases). The germline V gene encodes CDR1 LGHNA and CDR2 YSLEER. V was shortened by 5 bases and J by 5 bases, with 22 bases between the two germline ends. This CDR3 contains 16 residues. The CDR3 DNA follows: TGCGCCAGCAGCGTTCGCTTTCGGGAGCTTCGCCACGAGCAGTACTTC. Its protein product is CASSVRFRELRHEQYF.

This CDR3 is CASSQDSSGQGYQPQHF. The CDR3 DNA reads as TGTGCCAGCAGCCAAGACAGTTCGGGACAGGGATATCAGCCCCAGCATTTT. The chain uses TRBV4-2 and TRBJ1-5; 9 nucleotides match TRBD1. The germline CDR1 and CDR2 sequences are LGHNA and YNFKEQ. The CDR3 has 17 amino acids. V lost 0 bases and J lost 5; bases outside the gene matches: 8.

The gene calls are TRBV10-3 and TRBJ2-3; 15 bases map to TRBD2. The CDR3 extends over 16 amino acids. Germline trimming cut 4 bases from V and 4 bases from J; bases unmatched to any gene: 3. Germline CDR1 reads ENHRY; CDR2 reads SYGVKD. The CDR3 loop reads CAISGGLAGGSDTQYF. CDR3 bases: TGTGCCATCAGTGGGGGACTAGCGGGAGGTTCAGATACGCAGTATTTT.

The chain employs TRBV5-6 and TRBJ2-7, with 9 positions matching TRBD1. The J segment lost 0 bases and the V segment lost 4 bases, leaving 5 bases of the junction unmatched. There are 15 residues in the CDR3. CDR1 SGHDT and CDR2 YYEEEE come from the germline V gene. The CDR3 reads CASSIRDRDSYEQYF. The CDR3 DNA reads as TGTGCCAGCAGCATCCGGGACAGGGACTCCTACGAGCAGTACTTC.

The CDR3 region is CASRDTSGTRNYEQYF. CDR3 coding DNA: TGTGCCAGCAGGGATACTAGCGGGACCCGCAACTACGAGCAGTACTTC. V gene TRBV2 combines with J gene TRBJ2-7; 10 positions agree with TRBD2. The V segment lost 6 bases and the J segment 3 bases; nucleotides outside the gene matches: 11. The germline V gene has CDR1 SNHLY and CDR2 FYNNEI. CDR3 length equals 16 residues.

This chain connects TRBV2 to TRBJ2-1; 12 bases are a match to TRBD2. The CDR3 loop spans 15 amino acids. The V and J ends lost 4 bases and 8 bases, in that order; junction bases with no gene match: 6. Germline V gives CDR1 SNHLY, CDR2 FYNNEI. The CDR3 DNA follows: TGTGCCAGCAGTGGAGGACTAGCGGGATCGGATGAGCAGTTCTTC. Translation gives CASSGGLAGSDEQFF.

The V and J genes are TRBV7-6 and TRBJ2-7, with D possibly being TRBD2 (6 bases). The CDR3 totals 16 residues. CDR1 is SGHVS and CDR2 is FNYEAQ in the germline V gene. The V gene lost 6 bases and the J gene lost 3 bases, with 21 bases spanning the gap. The CDR3 sequence: CASSVRSGENRYEQYF. In DNA form, the CDR3 reads TGTGCCAGCAGTGTAAGGTCGGGGGAGAATCGCTACGAGCAGTACTTC.

The chain is built from TRBV29-1 and TRBJ2-7; the match to TRBD2 covers 9 bases. This CDR3 spans 14 amino acids. The germline V gene has CDR1 SQVTM and CDR2 ANQGSEA. J gave up 3 bases and V 5 bases, and 8 bases lay outside the gene matches. DNA of the CDR3: TGCAGCGTTCAGGGCGGGAGGGCCAGCTACGAGCAGTACTTC. This translates into CSVQGGRASYEQYF.

The chain employs TRBV11-3 and TRBJ2-6; 8 bases are a match to TRBD2. Unmatched junction bases numbered 16, after V lost 6 bases and J lost 0 bases. The V gene's germline CDR1 is SGHNT and CDR2 YENEEA. The CDR3 loop spans 20 amino acids. CDR3 in DNA: TGTGCCAGCAGATTTTTTTGGTACCGGGGGGGAAACTCTGGGGCCAACGTCCTGACTTTC. Translated: CASRFFWYRGGNSGANVLTF.

This rearrangement joins TRBV4-3 to TRBJ2-3, with 8 bases fitting TRBD2. The CDR3 has 17 residues. Germline V CDR1 and CDR2: LGHNA, YSLEER. Trimming removed 0 bases from V and 0 bases from J; junction bases left unmatched: 5. CDR3 in amino acids: CASSQDRPGGSTDTQYF. The CDR3 bases are TGCGCCAGCAGCCAAGATCGTCCGGGAGGGAGCACAGATACGCAGTATTTT.